A single sample gave rise to the 2 T cell receptor beta chains below, sequenced in a study of cytomegalovirus exposure and HLA in healthy donors (dated by TCRdb to the late 2010s). Receptor libraries were prepared by the immunoSEQ multiplex PCR assay. A mixture of 60 forward primers for TCR Vbeta segments and 13 reverse primers for TCR Jbeta segments was used in the multiplex PCR. TCRdb's version of the immuneACCESS table is confined to in-frame rearrangements and falls short of the full clone set. An unresolved V gene accounts for under half of the shortfall where checked; the remainder is of unknown origin. Across this sample there are about 150,000 clones, with 70% to 90% seen only once. In total, the top ten clones hold around 0.5% of the sample. Source material: PBMCs. These receptors came from a woman aged 35 to 49 in good health and CMV-seronegative.

The rearrangement joins TRBV30 to TRBJ2-1; TRBD2 aligns across 11 bases. CDR3 length equals 16 residues. Germline CDR1 is GTSNPN and CDR2 is SVGIG (reference sequence). The V segment lost 0 bases and the J segment 9 bases; nucleotides outside the gene matches: 10. This CDR3 reads CAWSVLAGVGVGEQFF. CDR3 DNA sequence: TGTGCCTGGAGTGTACTAGCGGGAGTAGGTGTGGGTGAGCAGTTCTTC.

The chain links TRBV7-9 to TRBJ2-7, with D tentatively TRBD2 (5 bases). V shed 5 bases and J shed 3 bases, with 11 bases lying between them. CDR1 and CDR2 from the germline V gene are SEHNR and FQNEAQ (reference sequence). The CDR3 covers 13 residues. The CDR3 sequence: CASSRTEDYEQYF. CDR3 DNA sequence: TGTGCCAGCAGCCGGACTGAAGACTACGAGCAGTACTTC.